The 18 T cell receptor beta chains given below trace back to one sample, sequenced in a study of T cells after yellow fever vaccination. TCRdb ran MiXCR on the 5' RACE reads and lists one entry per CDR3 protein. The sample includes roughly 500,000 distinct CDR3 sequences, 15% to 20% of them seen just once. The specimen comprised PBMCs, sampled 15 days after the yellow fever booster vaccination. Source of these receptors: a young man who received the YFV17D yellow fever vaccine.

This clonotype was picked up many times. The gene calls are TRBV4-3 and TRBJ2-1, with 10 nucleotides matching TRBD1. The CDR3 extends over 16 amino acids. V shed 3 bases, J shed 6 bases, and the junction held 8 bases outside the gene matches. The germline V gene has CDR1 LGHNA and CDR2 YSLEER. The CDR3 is CASSQPGTGATNEQFF. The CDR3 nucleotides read TGCGCCAGCAGCCAGCCCGGGACAGGGGCCACCAATGAGCAGTTCTTC.

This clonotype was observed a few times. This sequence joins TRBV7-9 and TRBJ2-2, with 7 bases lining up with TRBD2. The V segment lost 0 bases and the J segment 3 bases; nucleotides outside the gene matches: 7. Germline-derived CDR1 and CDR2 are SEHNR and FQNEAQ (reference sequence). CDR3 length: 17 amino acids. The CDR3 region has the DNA TGTGCCAGCAGCTTAGCGGGAGGGCCTGAGTACACCGGGGAGCTGTTTTTT. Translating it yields CASSLAGGPEYTGELFF.

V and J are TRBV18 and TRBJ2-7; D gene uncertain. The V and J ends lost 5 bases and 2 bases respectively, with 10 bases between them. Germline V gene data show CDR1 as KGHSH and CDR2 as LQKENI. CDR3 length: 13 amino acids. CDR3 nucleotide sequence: TGTGCCAGCTCAGCAGGTTCTACCTACGAGCAGTACTTC. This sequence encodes CASSAGSTYEQYF.

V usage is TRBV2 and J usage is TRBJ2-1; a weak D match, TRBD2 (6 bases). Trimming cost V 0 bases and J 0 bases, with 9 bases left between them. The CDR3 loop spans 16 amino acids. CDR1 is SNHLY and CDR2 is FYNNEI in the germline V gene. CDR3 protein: CASSEATGSSYNEQFF. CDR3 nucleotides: TGTGCCAGCAGTGAAGCAACCGGGAGCTCCTACAATGAGCAGTTCTTC.

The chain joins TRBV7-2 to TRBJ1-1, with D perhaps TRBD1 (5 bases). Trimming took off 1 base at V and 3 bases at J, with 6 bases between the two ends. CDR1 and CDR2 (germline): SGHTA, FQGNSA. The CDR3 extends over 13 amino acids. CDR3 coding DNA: TGTGCCAGCAGCTTAGGACAGCACACTGAAGCTTTCTTT. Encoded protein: CASSLGQHTEAFF.

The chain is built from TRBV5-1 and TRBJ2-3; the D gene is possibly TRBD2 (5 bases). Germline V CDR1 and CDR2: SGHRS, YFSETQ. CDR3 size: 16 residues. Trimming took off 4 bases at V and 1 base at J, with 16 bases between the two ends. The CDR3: CASSRGKGGGTDTQYF. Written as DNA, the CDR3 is TGCGCCAGCAGCAGAGGGAAGGGCGGTGGCACAGATACGCAGTATTTT.

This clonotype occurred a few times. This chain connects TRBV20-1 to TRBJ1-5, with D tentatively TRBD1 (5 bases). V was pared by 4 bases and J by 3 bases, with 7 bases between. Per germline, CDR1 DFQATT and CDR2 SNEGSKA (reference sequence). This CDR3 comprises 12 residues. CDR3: CSAKGNNQPQHF. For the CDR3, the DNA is TGCAGTGCTAAGGGGAACAATCAGCCCCAGCATTTT.

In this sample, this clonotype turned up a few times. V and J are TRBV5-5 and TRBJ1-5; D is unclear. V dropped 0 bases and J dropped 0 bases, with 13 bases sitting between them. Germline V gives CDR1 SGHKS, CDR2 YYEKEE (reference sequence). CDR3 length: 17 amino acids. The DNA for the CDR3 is TGTGCCAGCAGCTTGGTAGTAGGGCGGTCTAGCAATCAGCCCCAGCATTTT. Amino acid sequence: CASSLVVGRSSNQPQHF.

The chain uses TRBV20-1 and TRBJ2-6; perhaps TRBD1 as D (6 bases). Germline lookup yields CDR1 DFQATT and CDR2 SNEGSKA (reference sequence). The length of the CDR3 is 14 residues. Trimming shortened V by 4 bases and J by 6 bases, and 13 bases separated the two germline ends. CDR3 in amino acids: CSATHLGQANVLTF. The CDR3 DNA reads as TGCAGTGCTACTCACCTGGGACAGGCCAACGTCCTGACTTTC.

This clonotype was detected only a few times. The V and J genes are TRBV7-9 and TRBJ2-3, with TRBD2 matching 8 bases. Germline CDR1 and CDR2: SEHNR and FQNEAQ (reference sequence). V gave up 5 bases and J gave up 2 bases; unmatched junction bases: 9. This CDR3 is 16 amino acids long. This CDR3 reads CASSLTSGAPTDTQYF. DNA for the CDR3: TGTGCCAGCAGCCTAACTAGCGGAGCTCCCACAGATACGCAGTATTTT. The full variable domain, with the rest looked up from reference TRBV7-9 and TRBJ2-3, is DTGVSQNPRHKITKRGQNVTFRCDPISEHNRLYWYRQTLGQGPEFLTYFQNEAQLEKSRLLSDRFSAERPKGSFSTLEIQRTEQGDSAMYLCASSLTSGAPTDTQYFGPGTRLTVL.

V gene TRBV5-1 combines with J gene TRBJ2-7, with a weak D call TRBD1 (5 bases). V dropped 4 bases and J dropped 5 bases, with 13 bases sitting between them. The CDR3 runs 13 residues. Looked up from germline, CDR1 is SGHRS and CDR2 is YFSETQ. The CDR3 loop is CASSPDGRDEQYF. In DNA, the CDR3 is TGCGCCAGCAGCCCGGACGGCAGGGACGAGCAGTACTTC.

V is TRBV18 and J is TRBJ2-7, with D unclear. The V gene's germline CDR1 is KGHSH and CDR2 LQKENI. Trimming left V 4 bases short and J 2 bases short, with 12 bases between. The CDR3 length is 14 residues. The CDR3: CASSLDIPTYEQYF. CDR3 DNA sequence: TGTGCCAGCTCACTAGACATACCTACCTACGAGCAGTACTTC.

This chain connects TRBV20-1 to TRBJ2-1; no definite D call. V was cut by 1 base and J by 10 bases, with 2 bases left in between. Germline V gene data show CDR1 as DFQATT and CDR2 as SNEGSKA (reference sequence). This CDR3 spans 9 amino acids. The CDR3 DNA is TGCAGTGCTAGAGGAGAGCAGTTCTTC. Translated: CSARGEQFF.

CDR3 bases: TGTGCCTGGAGTGGGAGCACGAGGCTGTTTTTT. The encoded protein is CAWSGSTRLFF. This chain connects TRBV30 to TRBJ1-4; D is undetermined. This CDR3 has 11 residues. The ends were cut back, 1 base at V and 14 bases at J, with 11 bases in the middle. From germline, CDR1 is GTSNPN and CDR2 SVGIG (reference sequence).

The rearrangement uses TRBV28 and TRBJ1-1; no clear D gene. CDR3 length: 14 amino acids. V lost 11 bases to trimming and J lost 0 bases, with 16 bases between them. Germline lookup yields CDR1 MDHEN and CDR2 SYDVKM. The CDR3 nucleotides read TGTGCCTTAAACGCCCCTGGGGTGAACACTGAAGCTTTCTTT. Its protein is CALNAPGVNTEAFF.

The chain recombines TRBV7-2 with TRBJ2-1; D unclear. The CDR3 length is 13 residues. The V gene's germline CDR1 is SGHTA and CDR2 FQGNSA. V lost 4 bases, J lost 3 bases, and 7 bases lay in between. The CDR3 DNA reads TGTGCCAGCAGCTCATCAAACTACAATGAGCAGTTCTTC. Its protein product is CASSSSNYNEQFF.

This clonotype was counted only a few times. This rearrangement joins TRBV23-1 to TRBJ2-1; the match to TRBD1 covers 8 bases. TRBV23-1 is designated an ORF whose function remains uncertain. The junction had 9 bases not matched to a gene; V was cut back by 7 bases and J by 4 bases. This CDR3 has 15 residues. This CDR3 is CASMNRTGNYNEQFF. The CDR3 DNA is TGCGCCAGCATGAATAGGACAGGGAATTACAATGAGCAGTTCTTC.

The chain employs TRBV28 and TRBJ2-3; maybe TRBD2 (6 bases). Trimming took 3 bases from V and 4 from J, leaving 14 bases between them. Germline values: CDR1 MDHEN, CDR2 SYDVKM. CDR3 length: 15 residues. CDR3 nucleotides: TGTGCCAGCAGTTTTGTTTTCGGGAGTGCAGATACGCAGTATTTT. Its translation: CASSFVFGSADTQYF.